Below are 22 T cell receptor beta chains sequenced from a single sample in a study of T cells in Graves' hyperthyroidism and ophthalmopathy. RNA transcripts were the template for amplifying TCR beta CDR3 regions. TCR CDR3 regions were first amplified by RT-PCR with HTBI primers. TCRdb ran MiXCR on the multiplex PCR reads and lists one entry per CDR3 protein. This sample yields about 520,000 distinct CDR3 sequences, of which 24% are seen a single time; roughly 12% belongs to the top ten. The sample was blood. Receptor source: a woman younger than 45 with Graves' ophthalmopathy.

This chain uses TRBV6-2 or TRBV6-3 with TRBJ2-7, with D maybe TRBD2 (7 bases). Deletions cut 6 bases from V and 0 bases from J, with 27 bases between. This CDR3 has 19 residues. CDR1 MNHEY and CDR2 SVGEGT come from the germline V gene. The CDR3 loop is CASSPAALVGGGTSYEQYF. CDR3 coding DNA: TGTGCCAGCAGCCCCGCGGCTCTAGTGGGAGGGGGGACCTCCTACGAGCAGTACTTC.

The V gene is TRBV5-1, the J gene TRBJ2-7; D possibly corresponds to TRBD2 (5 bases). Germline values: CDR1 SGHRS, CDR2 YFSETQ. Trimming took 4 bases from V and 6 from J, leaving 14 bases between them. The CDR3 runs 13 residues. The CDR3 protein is CASSVWTGSEQYF. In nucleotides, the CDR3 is TGCGCCAGCAGCGTATGGACGGGGAGCGAGCAGTACTTC.

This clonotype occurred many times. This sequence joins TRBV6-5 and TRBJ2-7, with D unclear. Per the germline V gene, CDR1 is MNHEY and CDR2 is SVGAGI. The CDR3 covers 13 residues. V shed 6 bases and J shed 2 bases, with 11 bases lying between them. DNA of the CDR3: TGTGCCAGCAGCGTGACGTATGCCTACGAGCAGTACTTC. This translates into CASSVTYAYEQYF.

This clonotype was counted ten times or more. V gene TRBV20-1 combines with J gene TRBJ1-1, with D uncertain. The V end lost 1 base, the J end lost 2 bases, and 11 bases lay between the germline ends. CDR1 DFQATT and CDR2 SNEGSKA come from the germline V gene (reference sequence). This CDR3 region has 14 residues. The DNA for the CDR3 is TGCAGTGCTAGAGGGAGGGTCAGCAACACTGAAGCTTTCTTT. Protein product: CSARGRVSNTEAFF.

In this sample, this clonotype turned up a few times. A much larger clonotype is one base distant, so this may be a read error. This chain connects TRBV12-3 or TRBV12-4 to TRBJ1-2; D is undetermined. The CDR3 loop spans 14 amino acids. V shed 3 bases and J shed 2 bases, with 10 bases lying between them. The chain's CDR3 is CASSFGNENYGYTF. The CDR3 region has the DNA TGTGCCAGCAGTTTTGGGAATGAGAACTATGGCTACACCTTC.

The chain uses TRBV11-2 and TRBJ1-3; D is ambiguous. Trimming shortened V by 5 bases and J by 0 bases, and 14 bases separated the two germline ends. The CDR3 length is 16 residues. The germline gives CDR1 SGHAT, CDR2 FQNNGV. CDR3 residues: CASSPGPQSSGNTIYF. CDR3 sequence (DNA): TGTGCCAGCAGCCCTGGACCGCAGAGCTCTGGAAACACCATATATTTT.

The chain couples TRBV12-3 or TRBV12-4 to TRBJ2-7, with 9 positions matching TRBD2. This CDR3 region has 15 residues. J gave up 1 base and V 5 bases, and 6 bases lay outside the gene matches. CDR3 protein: CASSTRLAESYEQYF. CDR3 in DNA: TGTGCCAGCAGTACCCGACTAGCGGAGTCCTACGAGCAGTACTTC.

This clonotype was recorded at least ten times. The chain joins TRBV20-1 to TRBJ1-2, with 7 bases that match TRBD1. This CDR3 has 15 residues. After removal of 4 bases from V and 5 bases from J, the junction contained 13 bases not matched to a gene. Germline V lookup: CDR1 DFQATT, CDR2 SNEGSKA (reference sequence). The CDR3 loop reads CSAKPNDRAEYGYTF. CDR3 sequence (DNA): TGCAGTGCTAAGCCCAACGACAGGGCTGAATATGGCTACACCTTC.

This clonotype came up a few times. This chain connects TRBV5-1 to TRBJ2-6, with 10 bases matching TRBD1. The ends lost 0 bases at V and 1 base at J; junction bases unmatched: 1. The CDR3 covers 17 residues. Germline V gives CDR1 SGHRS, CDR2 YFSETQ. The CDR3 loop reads CASSLGQGASGANVLTF. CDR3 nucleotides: TGCGCCAGCAGCTTGGGACAGGGGGCATCTGGGGCCAACGTCCTGACTTTC.

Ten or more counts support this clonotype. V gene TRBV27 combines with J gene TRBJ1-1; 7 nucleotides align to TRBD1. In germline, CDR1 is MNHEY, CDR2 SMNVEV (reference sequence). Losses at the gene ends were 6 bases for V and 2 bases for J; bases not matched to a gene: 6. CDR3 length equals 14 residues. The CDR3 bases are TGTGCCAGCAGCCGACAGGGCACTAACACTGAAGCTTTCTTT. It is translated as CASSRQGTNTEAFF.

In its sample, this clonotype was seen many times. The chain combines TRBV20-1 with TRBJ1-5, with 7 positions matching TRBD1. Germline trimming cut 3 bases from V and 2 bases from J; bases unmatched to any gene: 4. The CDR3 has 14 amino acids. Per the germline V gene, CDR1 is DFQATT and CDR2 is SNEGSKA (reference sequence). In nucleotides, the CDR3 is TGCAGTGCTAGGAGGACAGGAGGCAATCAGCCCCAGCATTTT. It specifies CSARRTGGNQPQHF.

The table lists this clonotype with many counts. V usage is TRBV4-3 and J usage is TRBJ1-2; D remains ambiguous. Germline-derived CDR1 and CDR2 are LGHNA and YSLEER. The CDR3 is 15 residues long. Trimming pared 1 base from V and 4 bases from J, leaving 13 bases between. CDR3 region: CASSQGSWGGYGYTF. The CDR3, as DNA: TGCGCCAGCAGCCAAGGATCTTGGGGAGGCTATGGCTACACCTTC.

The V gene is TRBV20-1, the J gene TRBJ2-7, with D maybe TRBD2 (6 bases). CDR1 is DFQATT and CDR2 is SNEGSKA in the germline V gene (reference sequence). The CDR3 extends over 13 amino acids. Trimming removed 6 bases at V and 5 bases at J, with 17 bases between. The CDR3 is CSANPGLLDEQYF. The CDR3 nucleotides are TGCAGTGCAAATCCGGGACTTCTTGACGAGCAGTACTTC.

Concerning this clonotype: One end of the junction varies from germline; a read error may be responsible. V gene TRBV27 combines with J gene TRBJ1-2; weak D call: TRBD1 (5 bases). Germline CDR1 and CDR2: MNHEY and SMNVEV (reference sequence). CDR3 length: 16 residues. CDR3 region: CASSLLGGGKDYGYAF. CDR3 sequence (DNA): TGTGCCAGCAGTTTATTGGGGGGAGGCAAAGACTATGGCTACGCCTTC.

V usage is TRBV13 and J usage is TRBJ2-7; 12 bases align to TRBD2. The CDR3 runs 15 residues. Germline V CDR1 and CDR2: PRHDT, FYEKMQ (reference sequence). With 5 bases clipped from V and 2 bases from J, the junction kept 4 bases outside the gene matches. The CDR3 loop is CASSAGLAGTYEQYF. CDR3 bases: TGTGCCAGCAGCGCTGGACTAGCGGGGACCTACGAGCAGTACTTC.

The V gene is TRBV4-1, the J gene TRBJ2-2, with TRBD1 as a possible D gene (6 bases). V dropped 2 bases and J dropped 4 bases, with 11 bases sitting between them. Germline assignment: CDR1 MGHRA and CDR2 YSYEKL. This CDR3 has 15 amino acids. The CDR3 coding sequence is TGCGCCAGCAGCCAATCTCGGACAGCCACCGGGGAGCTGTTTTTT. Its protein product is CASSQSRTATGELFF.

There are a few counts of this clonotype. CDR3 amino acids: CAWSWAFF. The CDR3 bases are TGTGCCTGGAGTTGGGCTTTCTTT. This rearrangement joins TRBV30 to TRBJ1-1; D not certain. Looked up from germline, CDR1 is GTSNPN and CDR2 is SVGIG (reference sequence). The CDR3 is 8 residues long. The V end lost 2 bases, the J end lost 11 bases, and 3 bases lay between the germline ends.

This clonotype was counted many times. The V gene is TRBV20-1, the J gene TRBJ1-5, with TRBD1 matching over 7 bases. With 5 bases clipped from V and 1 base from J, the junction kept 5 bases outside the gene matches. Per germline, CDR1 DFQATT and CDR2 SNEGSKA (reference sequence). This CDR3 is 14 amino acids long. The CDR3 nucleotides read TGCAGTGCTTCAGACAGGGACAGCAATCAGCCCCAGCATTTT. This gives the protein CSASDRDSNQPQHF.

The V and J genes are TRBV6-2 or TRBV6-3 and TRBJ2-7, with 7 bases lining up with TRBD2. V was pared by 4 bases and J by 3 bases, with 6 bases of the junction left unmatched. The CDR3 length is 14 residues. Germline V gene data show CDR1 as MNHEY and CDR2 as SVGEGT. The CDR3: CASSSWEGNYEQYF. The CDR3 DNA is TGTGCCAGCAGTTCCTGGGAGGGAAACTACGAGCAGTACTTC.

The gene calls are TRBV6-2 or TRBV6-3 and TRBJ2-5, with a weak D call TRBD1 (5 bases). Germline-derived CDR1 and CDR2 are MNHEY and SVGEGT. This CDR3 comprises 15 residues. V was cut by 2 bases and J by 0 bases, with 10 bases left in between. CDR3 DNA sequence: TGTGCCAGCAGTTACAACAGGTTGGACCAAGAGACCCAGTACTTC. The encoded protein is CASSYNRLDQETQYF.

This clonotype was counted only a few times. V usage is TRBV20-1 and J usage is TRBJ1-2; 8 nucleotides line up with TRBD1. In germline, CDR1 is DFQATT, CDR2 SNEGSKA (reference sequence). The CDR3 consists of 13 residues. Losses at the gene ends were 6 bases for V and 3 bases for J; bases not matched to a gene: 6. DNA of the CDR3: TGCAGTGCGCTATCAGGGGGCGACTATGGCTACACCTTC. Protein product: CSALSGGDYGYTF.

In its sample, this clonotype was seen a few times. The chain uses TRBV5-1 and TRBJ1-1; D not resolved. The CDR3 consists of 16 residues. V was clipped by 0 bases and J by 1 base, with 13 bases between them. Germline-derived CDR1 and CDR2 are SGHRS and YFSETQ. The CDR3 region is CASSLEAWQANTEAFF. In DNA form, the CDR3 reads TGCGCCAGCAGCTTGGAGGCGTGGCAGGCGAACACTGAAGCTTTCTTT.